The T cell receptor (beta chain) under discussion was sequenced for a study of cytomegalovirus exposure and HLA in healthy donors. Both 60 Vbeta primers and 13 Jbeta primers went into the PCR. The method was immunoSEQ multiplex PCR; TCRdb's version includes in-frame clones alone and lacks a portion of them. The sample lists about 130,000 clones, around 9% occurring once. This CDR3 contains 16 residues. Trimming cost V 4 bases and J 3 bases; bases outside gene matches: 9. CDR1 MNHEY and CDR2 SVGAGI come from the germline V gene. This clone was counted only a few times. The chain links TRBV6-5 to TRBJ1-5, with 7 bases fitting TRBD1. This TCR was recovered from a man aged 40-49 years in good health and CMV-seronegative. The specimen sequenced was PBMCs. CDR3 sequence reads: CASSWETGTPNQPQHF. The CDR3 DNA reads TGTGCCAGCAGTTGGGAGACAGGGACACCCAATCAGCCCCAGCATTTT.